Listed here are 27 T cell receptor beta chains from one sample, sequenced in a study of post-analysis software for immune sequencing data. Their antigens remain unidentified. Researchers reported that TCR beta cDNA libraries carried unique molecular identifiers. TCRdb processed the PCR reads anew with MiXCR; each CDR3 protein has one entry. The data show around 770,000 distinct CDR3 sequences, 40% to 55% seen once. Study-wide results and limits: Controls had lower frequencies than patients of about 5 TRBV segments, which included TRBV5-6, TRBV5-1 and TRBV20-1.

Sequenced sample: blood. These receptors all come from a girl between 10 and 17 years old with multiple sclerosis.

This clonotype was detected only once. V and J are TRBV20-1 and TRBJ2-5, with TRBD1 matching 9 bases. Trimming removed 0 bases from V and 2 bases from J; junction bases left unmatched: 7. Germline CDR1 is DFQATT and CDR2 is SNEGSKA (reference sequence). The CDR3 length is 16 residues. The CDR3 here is CSAREGDRVGQETQYF. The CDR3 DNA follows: TGCAGTGCTAGAGAGGGGGACAGGGTGGGTCAAGAGACCCAGTACTTC.

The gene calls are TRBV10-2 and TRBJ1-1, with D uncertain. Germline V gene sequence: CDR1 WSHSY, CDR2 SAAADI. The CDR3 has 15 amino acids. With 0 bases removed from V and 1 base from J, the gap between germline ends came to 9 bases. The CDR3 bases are TGCGCCAGCAGTGAGTCTGGCCACTCGAACACTGAAGCTTTCTTT. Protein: CASSESGHSNTEAFF.

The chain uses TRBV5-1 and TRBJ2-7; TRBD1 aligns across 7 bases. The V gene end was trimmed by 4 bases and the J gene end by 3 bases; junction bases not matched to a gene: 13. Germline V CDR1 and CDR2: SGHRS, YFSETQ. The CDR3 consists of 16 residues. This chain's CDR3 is CASSVGTDPQFYEQYF. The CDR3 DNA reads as TGCGCCAGCAGCGTCGGGACAGACCCACAATTCTACGAGCAGTACTTC.

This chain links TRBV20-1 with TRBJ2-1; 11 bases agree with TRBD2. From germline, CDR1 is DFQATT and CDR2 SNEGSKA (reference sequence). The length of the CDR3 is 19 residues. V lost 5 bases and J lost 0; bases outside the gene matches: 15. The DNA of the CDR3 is TGCAGTGCTGGAACCCCGGGACTAGCGGAGGGACGCTCCTACAATGAGCAGTTCTTC. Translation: CSAGTPGLAEGRSYNEQFF.

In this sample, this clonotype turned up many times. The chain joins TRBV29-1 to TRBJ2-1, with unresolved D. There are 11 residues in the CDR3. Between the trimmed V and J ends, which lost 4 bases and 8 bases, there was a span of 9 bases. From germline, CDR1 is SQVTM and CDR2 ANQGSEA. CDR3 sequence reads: CSVGFLDEQFF. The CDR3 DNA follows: TGCAGCGTTGGATTTTTGGATGAGCAGTTCTTC.

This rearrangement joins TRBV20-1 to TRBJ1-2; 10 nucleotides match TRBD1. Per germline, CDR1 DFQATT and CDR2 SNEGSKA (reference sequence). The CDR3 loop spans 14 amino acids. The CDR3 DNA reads TGCTATAGCGGCCGGGGGACAGGGGACTATGGCTACACCTTC. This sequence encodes CYSGRGTGDYGYTF.

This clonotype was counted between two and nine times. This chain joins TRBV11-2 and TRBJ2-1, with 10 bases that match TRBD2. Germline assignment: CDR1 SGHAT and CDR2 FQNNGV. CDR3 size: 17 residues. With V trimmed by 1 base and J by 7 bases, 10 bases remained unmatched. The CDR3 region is CASSLGLGPSGRNEQFF. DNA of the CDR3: TGTGCCAGCAGCTTAGGATTAGGGCCTAGCGGGAGAAATGAGCAGTTCTTC.

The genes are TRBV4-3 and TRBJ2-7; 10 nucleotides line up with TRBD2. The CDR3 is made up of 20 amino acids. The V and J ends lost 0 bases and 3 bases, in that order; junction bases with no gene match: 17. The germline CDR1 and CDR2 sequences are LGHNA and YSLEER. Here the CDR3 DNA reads TGCGCCAGCAGCCAAGATGTAGGGCTAGCGGGAGTGCTCGGAGACTACGAGCAGTACTTC. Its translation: CASSQDVGLAGVLGDYEQYF.

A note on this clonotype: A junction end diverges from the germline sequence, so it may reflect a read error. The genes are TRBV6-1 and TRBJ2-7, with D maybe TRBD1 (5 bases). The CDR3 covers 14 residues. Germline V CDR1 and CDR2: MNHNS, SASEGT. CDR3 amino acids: CAGSEEGAAYEQYF. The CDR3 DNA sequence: TGTGCCGGCAGTGAAGAAGGGGCAGCCTACGAGCAGTACTTC.

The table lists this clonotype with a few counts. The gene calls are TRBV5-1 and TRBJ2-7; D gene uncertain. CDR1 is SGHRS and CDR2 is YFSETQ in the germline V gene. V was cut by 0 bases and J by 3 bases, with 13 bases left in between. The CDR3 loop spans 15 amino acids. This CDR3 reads CASSLGVGLDYEQYF. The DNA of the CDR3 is TGCGCCAGCAGCTTGGGGGTCGGCCTGGACTACGAGCAGTACTTC.

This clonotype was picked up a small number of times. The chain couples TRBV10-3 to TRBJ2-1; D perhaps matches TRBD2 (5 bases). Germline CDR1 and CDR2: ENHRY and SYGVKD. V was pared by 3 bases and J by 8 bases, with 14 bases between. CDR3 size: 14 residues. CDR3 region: CAISDLGRRDEQFF. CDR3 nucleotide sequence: TGTGCCATCAGTGATTTAGGAAGGCGGGATGAGCAGTTCTTC.

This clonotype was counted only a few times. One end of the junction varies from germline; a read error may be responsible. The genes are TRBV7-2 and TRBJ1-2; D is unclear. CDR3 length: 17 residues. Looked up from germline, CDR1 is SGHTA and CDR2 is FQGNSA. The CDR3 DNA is TGTGCCAGCAGCTTAGTTGGGAATAGCCTAATAGGAGATGGCTGCACCTTC. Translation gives CASSLVGNSLIGDGCTF. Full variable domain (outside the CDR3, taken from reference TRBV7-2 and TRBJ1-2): GAGVSQSPSNKVTEKGKDVELRCDPISGHTALYWYRQSLGQGLEFLIYFQGNSAPDKSGLPSDRFSAERTGGSVSTLTIQRTQQEDSAVYLCASSLVGNSLIGDGCTFGSGTRLTVV.

In DNA, the CDR3 is TGTGCCAGCAGCCCCCCGGGCGGGGGACACAATGAGCAGTTCTTC. This encodes CASSPPGGGHNEQFF. This chain uses TRBV7-2 with TRBJ2-1; the match to TRBD2 covers 7 bases. The CDR3 runs 15 residues. V lost 5 bases, J lost 5 bases, and 9 bases stayed unmatched. From germline, CDR1 is SGHTA and CDR2 FQGNSA.

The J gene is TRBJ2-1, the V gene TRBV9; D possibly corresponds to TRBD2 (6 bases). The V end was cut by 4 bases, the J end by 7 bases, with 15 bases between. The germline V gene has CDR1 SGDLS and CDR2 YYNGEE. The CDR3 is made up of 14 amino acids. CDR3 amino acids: CASSTTGTPNEQFF. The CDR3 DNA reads TGTGCCAGCAGCACAACCGGGACTCCTAATGAGCAGTTCTTC.

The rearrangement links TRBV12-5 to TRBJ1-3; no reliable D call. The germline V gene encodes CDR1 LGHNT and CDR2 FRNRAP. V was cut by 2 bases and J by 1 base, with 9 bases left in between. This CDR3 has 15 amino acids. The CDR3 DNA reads TGTGCTAGTGGTTTGAGTTCCCCTTCTGGAAACACCATATATTTT. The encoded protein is CASGLSSPSGNTIYF. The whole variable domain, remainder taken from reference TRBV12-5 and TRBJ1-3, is DARVTQTPRHKVTEMGQEVTMRCQPILGHNTVFWYRQTMMQGLELLAYFRNRAPLDDSGMPKDRFSAEMPDATLATLKIQPSEPRDSAVYFCASGLSSPSGNTIYFGEGSWLTVV.

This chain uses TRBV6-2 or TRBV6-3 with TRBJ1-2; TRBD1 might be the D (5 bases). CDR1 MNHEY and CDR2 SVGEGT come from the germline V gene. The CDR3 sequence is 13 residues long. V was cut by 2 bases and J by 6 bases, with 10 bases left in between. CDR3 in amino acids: CASSYSWGDGYTF. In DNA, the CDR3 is TGTGCCAGCAGTTACAGCTGGGGGGATGGCTACACCTTC.

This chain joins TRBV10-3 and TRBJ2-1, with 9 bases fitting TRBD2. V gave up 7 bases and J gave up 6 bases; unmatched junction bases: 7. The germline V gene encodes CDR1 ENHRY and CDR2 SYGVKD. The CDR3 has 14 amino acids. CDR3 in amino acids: CAINLGTSLNEQFF. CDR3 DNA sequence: TGTGCCATCAATCTCGGGACTAGCCTCAATGAGCAGTTCTTC.

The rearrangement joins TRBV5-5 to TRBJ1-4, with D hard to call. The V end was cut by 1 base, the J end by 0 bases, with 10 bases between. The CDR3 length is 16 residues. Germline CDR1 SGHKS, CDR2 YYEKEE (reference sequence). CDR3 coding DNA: TGTGCCAGCAGCTTGATTATGAGCTCAACTAATGAAAAACTGTTTTTT. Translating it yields CASSLIMSSTNEKLFF.

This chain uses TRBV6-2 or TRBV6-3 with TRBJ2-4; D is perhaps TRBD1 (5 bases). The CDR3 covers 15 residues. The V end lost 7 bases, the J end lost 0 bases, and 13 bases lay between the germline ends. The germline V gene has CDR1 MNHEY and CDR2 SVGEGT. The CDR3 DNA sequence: TGTGCCAGCACCTCCTCAGGGTTAGCCAAAAACATTCAGTACTTC. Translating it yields CASTSSGLAKNIQYF.

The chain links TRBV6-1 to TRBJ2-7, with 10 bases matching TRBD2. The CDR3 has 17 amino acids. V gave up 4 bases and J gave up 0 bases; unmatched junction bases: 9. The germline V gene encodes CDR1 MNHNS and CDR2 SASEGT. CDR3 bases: TGTGCCAGCAGTGCGGGTAGCGGGAGGTTGAGCTCCTACGAGCAGTACTTC. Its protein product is CASSAGSGRLSSYEQYF.

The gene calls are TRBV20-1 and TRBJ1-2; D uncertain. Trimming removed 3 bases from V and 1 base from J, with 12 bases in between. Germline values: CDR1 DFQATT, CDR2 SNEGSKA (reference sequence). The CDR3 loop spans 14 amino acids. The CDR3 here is CSASVPNHNYGYTF. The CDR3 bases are TGCAGTGCTAGCGTTCCTAACCATAACTATGGCTACACCTTC.

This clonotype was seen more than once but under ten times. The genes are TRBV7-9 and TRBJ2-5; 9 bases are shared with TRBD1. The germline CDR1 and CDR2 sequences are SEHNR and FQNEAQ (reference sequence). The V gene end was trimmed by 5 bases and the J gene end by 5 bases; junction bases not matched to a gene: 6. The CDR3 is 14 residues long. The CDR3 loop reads CASSLRDRVETQYF. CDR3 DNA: TGTGCCAGCAGCCTCCGGGACAGGGTCGAGACCCAGTACTTC.

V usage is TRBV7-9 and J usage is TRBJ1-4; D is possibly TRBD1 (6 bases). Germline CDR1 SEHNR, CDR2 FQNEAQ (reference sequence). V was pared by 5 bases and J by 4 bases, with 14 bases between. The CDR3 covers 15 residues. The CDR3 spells CASSQTGQRNEKLFF. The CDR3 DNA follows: TGTGCCAGCAGCCAAACCGGACAGCGTAATGAAAAACTGTTTTTT.

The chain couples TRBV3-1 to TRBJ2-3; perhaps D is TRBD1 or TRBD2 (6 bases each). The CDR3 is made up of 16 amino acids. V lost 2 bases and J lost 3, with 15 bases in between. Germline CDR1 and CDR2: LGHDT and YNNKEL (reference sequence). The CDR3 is CASSQTGRRRTDTQYF. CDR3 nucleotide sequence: TGTGCCAGCAGCCAAACAGGGAGGCGGCGAACAGATACGCAGTATTTT.

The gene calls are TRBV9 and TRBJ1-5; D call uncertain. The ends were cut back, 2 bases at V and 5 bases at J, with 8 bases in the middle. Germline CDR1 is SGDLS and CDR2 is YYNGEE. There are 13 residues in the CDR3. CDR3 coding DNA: TGTGCCAGCAGCGTGGGTAGGTATCAGCCCCAGCATTTT. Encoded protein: CASSVGRYQPQHF.

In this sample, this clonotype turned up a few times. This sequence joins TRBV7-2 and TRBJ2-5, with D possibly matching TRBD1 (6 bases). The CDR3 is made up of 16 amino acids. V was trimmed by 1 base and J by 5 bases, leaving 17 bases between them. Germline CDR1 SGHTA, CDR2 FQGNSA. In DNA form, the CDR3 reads TGTGCCAGCAGCTTAGGATCCCTGGGGGCCTTGGAGACCCAGTACTTC. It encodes CASSLGSLGALETQYF.

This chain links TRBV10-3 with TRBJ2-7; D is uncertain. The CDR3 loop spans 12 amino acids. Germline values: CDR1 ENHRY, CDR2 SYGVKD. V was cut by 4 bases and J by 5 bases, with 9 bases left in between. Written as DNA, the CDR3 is TGTGCCATCAGTGGTGAGATCAACGAGCAGTACTTC. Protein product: CAISGEINEQYF.